This TCR beta chain derives from a study of blood T cell repertoires in COVID-19. Enrollees, about 18 to 89 years old, lived in about two dozen US areas. In Cohort 3, a recovered donor had either two negative PCRs, clearance, or symptom resolution. TCRdb's table, derived via immunoSEQ multiplex PCR, lists solely in-frame clones and lacks some. The sample carries hundreds of thousands of clones, around nine tenths recorded once. The CDR3 length is 13 residues. From germline, CDR1 is SEHNR and CDR2 FQNEAQ (reference sequence). The germline V and J ends were trimmed by 2 bases and 2 bases, with 6 bases remaining between them.

Sequences were obtained from PBMCs or T cells enriched from blood (not recorded which). This TCR derives from a woman in her 50s who had recovered from COVID-19. The chain has TRBV7-9 and TRBJ2-5; D gene unclear. The CDR3, as DNA: TGTGCCAGCAGCTTATCCCAGCAAGAGACCCAGTACTTC. This sequence encodes CASSLSQQETQYF.